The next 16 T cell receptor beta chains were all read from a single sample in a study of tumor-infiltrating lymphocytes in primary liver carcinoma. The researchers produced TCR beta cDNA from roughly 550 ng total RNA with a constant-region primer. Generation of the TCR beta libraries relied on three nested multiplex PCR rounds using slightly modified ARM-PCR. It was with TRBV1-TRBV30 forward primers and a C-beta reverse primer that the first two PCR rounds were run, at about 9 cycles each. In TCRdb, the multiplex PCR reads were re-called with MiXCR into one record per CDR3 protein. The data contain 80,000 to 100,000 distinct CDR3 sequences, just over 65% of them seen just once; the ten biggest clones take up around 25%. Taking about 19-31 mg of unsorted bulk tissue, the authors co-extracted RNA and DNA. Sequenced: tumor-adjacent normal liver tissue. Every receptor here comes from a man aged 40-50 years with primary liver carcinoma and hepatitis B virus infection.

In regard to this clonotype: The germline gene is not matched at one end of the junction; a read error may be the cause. CDR3 bases: TGTGCCAGCAGCTCCCGGGACTCAGCCCACCGAGAGACCCAGTATTTC. Protein sequence: CASSSRDSAHRETQYF. The chain is built from TRBV11-3 and TRBJ2-5; tentatively, D is TRBD2 (6 bases). This CDR3 has 16 residues. Germline V CDR1 and CDR2: SGHNT, YENEEA.

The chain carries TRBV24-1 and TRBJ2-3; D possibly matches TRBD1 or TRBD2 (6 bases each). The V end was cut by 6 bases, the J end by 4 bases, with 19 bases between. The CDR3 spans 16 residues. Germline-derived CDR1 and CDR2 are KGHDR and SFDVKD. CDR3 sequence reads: CATSPGAGRGSDTQYF. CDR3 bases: TGTGCCACCAGTCCGGGAGCGGGCAGGGGCTCAGATACGCAGTATTTT.

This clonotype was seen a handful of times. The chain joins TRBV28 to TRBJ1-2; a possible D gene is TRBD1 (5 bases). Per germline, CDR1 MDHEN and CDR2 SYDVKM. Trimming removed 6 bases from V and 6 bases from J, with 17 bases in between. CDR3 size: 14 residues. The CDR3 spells CASRTPGGPDGYTF. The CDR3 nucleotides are TGTGCCAGCAGGACCCCTGGGGGTCCAGATGGCTACACCTTC.

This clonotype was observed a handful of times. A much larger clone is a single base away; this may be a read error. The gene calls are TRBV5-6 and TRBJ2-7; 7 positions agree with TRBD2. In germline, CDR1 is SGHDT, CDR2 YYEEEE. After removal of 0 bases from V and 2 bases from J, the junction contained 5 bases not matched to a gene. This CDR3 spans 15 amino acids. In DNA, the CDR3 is TGTGCCAGCAGCTTGGGGGAGGGAGGTCCCTACGAGCAGTACTTC. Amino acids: CASSLGEGGPYEQYF.

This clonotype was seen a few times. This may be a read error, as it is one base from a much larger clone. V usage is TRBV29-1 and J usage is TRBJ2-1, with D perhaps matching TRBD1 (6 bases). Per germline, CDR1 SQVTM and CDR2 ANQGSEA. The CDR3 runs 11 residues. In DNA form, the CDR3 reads TGCAGCGCAGGGGTTGCGGGTGAGCAGCTCTTC. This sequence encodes CSAGVAGEQLF.

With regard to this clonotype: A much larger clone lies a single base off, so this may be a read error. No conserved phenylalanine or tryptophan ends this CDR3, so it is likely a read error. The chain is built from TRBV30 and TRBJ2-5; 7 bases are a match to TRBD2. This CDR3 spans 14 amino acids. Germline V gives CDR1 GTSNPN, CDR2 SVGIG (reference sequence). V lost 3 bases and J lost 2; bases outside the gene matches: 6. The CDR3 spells CAWSPTSAQETQYS. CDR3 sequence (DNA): TGTGCCTGGAGCCCAACTAGCGCACAAGAGACCCAGTACTCC.

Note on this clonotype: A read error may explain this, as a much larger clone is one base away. The CDR3 coding sequence is TGTGCCAGCAAGTTAACGGCAGCTAGCACAGATACGCAGTATTTT. Translated: CASKLTAASTDTQYF. The V call is TRBV12-3 or TRBV12-4, the J call TRBJ2-3; D not resolved. V was trimmed by 7 bases and J by 0 bases, leaving 14 bases between them. The CDR3 is 15 amino acids.

The CDR3 protein is CASSLKQQSRDTQYF. In nucleotides, the CDR3 is TGTGCCAGCAGCTTAAAACAGCAATCCAGAGATACGCAGTATTTT. This chain connects TRBV7-9 to TRBJ2-3, with D hard to call. Germline-derived CDR1 and CDR2 are SEHNR and FQNEAQ (reference sequence). Trimming removed 2 bases from V and 5 bases from J, with 14 bases in between. CDR3 length: 15 amino acids.

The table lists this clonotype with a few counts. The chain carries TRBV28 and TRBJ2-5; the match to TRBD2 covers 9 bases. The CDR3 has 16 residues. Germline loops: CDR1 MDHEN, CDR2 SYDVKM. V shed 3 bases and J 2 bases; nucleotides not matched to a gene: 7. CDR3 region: CASSFRSGRLQETQYF. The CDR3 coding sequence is TGTGCCAGCAGTTTTCGCAGCGGGAGGCTGCAAGAGACCCAGTACTTC.

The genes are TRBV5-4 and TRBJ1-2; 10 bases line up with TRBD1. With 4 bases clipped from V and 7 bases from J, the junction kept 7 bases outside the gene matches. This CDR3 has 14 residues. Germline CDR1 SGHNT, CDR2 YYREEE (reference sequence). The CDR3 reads CASSPDRGLGGYTF. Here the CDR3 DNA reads TGTGCCAGCAGCCCCGACAGGGGGCTAGGTGGCTACACCTTC.

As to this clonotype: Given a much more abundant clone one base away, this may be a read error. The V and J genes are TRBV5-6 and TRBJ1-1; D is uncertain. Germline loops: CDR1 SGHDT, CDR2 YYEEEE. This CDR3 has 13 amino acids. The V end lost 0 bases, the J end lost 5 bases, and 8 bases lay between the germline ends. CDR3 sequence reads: CASSLVWETEAFF. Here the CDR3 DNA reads TGTGCCAGCAGCTTGGTGTGGGAGACTGAAGCTTTCTTT.

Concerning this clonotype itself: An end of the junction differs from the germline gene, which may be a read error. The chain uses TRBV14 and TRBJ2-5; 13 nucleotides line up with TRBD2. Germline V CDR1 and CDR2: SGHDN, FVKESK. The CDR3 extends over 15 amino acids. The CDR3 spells CASNQGLAGVETQYF. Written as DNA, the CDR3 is TGTGCCAGCAACCAAGGACTAGCGGGAGTCGAGACCCAGTACTTC.

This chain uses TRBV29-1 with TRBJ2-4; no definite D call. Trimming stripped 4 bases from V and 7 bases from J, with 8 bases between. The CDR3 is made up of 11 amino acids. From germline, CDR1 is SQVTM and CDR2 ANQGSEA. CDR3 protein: CSVAQANIQYF. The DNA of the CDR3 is TGCAGCGTTGCCCAGGCTAACATTCAGTACTTC. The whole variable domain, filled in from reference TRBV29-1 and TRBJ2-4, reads SAVISQKPSRDICQRGTSLTIQCQVDSQVTMMFWYRQQPGQSLTLIATANQGSEATYESGFVIDKFPISRPNLTFSTLTVSNMSPEDSSIYLCSVAQANIQYFGAGTRLSVL.

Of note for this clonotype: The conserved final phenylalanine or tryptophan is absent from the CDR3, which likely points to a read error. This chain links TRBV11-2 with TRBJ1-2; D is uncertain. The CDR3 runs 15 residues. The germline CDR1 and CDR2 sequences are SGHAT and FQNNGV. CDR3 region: CPSSLEAAENYGYTL. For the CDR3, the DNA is TGTCCCAGCAGCTTAGAGGCAGCCGAAAACTATGGCTACACCTTA.

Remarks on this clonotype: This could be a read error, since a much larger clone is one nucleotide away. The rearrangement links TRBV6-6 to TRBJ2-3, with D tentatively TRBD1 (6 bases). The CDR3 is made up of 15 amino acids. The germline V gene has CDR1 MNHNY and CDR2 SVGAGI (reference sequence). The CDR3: CASSSPRGSTDMQYF. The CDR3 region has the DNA TGTGCCAGCAGCTCTCCCAGGGGTAGCACAGATATGCAGTATTTT.

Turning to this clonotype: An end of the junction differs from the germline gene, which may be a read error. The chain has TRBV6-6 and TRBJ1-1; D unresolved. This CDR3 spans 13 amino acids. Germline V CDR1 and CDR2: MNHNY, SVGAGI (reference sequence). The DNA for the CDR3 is TGTGCCAGCAGTTACGTAAGGAACTCTGAAGCTTTCTTT. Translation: CASSYVRNSEAFF.